This T cell receptor beta chain was recovered during a study of blood T cell repertoires in COVID-19. From germline, CDR1 is LNHDA and CDR2 SQIVND (reference sequence). The CDR3 runs 12 residues. Between the trimmed V and J ends, which lost 4 bases and 6 bases, there was a span of 9 bases. In its sample, this clone was seen a few times. The assay was immunoSEQ multiplex PCR, and TCRdb's table has in-frame clones only and misses some. Among 370,000 or so clones listed, approximately 89% were seen once. The chain has TRBV19 and TRBJ1-1, with D uncertain. The TCR was taken from a man in his thirties or forties who had recovered from COVID-19. What was sequenced was PBMCs or T cells enriched from blood (not recorded which). CDR3 nucleotides: TGTGCCAGTAGTAGTACTTTCGCTGAAGCTTTCTTT. Its protein product is CASSSTFAEAFF.